The clone carrying this TCR beta chain has just a few counts. The data derive from a study of T-cell reconstitution after alpha-beta-depleted transplantation in children. The authors prepared the TCRbeta library with unique molecular identifiers. TCRdb passed the PCR reads through MiXCR, listing each CDR3 protein once. The sample has 200,000 to 250,000 distinct CDR3 sequences; 8% to 9.5% are singletons. Germline V lookup: CDR1 GTSNPN, CDR2 SVGIG (reference sequence). This CDR3 region has 14 residues. V was clipped by 4 bases and J by 8 bases, with 17 bases between them. The TCR sequence derives from a human donor who donated a stem cell graft to a child with acute lymphoblastic leukemia. The gene calls are TRBV30 and TRBJ1-4; possibly TRBD1 for D (6 bases). Sample: PBMCs from the stem cell graft donor, taken from the stem cell graft. The CDR3: CAWNRIGGWEKLFF. CDR3 DNA sequence: TGTGCCTGGAATAGGATAGGGGGATGGGAAAAACTGTTTTTT.